The clone carrying this T cell receptor beta chain was seen more than once but under ten times. Its antigen is undetermined. This CDR3 comprises 13 residues. Deletions cut 7 bases from V and 2 bases from J, with 10 bases between. This entry is derived from a study of T-cell memory formation after mild COVID-19. Whole-study findings and limits: Shrinking CD4+ clones resided mostly in CM and EM, and CD8+ ones in EMRA. Pre-infection memory contained some responding clones, which suggested that cross-reactive memory had joined. Clones contracting across day 15 to 85 had a balanced CD4/CD8 profile; later expanding clones leaned CD4+.

A 5'RACE reaction primed in the constant segment made cDNA libraries of TCR alpha and TCR beta, and these carried sample barcodes and UMIs. TCRdb re-analysed the 5' RACE reads in MiXCR, keeping a single row per CDR3 protein. The repertoire holds 190,000 or so distinct CDR3 sequences, with roughly 23% as singletons. V is TRBV12-3 or TRBV12-4 and J is TRBJ2-3; D is perhaps TRBD1 (5 bases). Material for sequencing was PBMCs or a T cell subset sorted from them (not recorded which). The clonotype comes from an adult woman who had mild COVID-19 (a few samples of this study predate the infection). Cell type and time point are not known. The DNA of the CDR3 is TGTGCCAGCATGGACATATCCACAGATACGCAGTATTTT. This translates into CASMDISTDTQYF.